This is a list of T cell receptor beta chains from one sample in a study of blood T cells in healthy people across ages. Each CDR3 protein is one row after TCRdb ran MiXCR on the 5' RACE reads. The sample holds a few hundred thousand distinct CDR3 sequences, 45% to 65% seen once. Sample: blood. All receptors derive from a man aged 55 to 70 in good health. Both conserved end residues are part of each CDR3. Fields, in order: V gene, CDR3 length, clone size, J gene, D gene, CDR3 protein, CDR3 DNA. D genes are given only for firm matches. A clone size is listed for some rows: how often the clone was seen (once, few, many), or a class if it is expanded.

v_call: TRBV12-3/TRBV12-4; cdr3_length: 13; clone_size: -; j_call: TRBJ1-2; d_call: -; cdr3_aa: CASSPSGLYGYTF; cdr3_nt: TGTGCCAGCAGTCCGTCGGGCCTCTATGGCTACACCTTC
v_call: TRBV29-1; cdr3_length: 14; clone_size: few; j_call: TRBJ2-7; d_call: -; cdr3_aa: CSVYFSGPSVEQYF; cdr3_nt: TGCAGCGTTTATTTTTCGGGACCCTCAGTGGAGCAGTACTTC
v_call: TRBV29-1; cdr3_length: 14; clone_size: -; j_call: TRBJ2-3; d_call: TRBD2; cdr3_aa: CSVDTSGSSNTQYF; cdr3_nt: TGCAGCGTCGATACTAGCGGGAGCTCGAATACGCAGTATTTT
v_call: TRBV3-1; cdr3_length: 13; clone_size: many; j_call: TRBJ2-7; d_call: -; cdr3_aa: CASSHTSPGEQYF; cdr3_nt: TGTGCCAGCAGCCATACATCCCCAGGCGAGCAGTACTTC
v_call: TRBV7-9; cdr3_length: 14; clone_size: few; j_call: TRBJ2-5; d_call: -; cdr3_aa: CASSLGSHQETQYF; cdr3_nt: TGTGCCAGCAGCTTAGGTAGTCACCAAGAGACCCAGTACTTC
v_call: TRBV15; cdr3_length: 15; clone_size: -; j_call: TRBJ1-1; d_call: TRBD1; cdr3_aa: CATSSKTGGNTEAFF; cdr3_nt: TGTGCCACCAGCAGTAAAACAGGGGGCAACACTGAAGCTTTCTTT
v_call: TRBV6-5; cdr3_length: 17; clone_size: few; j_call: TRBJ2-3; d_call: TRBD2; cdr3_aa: CASSYSRTSDPRDTQYF; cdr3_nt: TGTGCCAGCAGTTACTCTCGTACTAGCGACCCTAGAGATACGCAGTATTTT
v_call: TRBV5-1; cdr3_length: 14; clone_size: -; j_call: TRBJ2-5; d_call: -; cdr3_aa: CASSSQPGQETQYF; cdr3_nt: TGCGCCAGCAGCAGTCAGCCGGGACAAGAGACCCAGTACTTC
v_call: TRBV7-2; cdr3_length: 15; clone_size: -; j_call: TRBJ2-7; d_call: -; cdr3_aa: CASSTYPPRYNEQYF; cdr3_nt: TGTGCCAGCAGCACCTACCCACCAAGATACAATGAGCAGTACTTC
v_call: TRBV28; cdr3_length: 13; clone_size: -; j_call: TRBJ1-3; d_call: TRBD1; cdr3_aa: CASTGTGRDTIYF; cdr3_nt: TGTGCCAGCACCGGGACAGGGAGGGACACCATATATTTT
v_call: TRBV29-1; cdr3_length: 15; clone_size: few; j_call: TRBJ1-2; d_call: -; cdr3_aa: CSARTLGAGEDGYTF; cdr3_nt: TGCAGCGCCCGGACTTTGGGGGCAGGGGAGGATGGCTACACCTTC
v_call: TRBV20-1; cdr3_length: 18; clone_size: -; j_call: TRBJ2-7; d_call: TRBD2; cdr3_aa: CSAPRPGTSGGFRYEQYF; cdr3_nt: TGCAGTGCTCCCCGTCCCGGGACTAGCGGGGGGTTTAGGTACGAGCAGTACTTC
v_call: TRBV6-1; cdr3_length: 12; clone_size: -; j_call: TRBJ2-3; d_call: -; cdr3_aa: CASSLHKDTQYF; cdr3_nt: TGTGCCAGCAGTCTGCATAAGGATACGCAGTATTTT
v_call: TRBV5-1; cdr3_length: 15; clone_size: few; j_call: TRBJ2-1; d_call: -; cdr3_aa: CASSFDWGAYNEQFF; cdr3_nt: TGCGCCAGCAGCTTCGATTGGGGAGCTTACAATGAGCAGTTCTTC
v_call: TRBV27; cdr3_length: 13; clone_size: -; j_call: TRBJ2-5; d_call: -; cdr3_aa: CASSSVPGETQYF; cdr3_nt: TGTGCCAGCAGTTCAGTACCCGGAGAGACCCAGTACTTC
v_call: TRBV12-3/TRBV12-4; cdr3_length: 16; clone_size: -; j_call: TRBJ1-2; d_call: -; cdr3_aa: CASTHFRQRTNYGYTF; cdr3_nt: TGTGCCAGCACCCATTTCCGGCAGCGAACTAACTATGGCTACACCTTC
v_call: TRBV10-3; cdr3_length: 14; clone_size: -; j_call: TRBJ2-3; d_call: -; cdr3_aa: CAISELWGEDTQYF; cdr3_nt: TGTGCCATCAGTGAGCTGTGGGGGGAAGATACGCAGTATTTT
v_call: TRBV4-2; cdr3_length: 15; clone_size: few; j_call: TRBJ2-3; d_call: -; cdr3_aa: CASSRRADNTDTQYF; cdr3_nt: TGTGCCAGCAGCCGGCGAGCGGATAACACAGATACGCAGTATTTT
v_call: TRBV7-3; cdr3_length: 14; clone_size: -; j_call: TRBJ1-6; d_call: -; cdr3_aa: CASSEQPTNSPLHF; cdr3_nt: TGTGCCAGCAGCGAACAACCGACTAATTCACCCCTCCACTTT
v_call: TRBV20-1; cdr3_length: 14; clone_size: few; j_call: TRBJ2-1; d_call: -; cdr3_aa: CSARGLVAYNEQFF; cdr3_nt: TGCAGTGCTAGGGGGTTAGTGGCCTACAATGAGCAGTTCTTC
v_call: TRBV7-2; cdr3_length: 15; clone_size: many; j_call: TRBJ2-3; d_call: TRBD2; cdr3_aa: CASSLVVAGGDTQYF; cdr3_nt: TGTGCCAGCAGCTTAGTTGTAGCGGGAGGTGATACGCAGTATTTT
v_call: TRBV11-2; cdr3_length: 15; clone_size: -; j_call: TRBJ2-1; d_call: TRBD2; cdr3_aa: CASSPRERESNEQFF; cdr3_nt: TGTGCCAGCAGCCCCCGAGAGCGGGAGAGCAATGAGCAGTTCTTC
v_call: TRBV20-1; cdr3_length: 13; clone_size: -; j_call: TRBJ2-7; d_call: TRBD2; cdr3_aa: CSAKAPGGYEQYF; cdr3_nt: TGCAGTGCTAAAGCCCCCGGGGGGTACGAGCAGTACTTC
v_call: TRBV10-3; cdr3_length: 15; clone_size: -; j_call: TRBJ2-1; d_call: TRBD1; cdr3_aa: CATQRTGVKYNEQFF; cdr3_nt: TGTGCCACCCAACGGACAGGCGTGAAATACAATGAGCAGTTCTTC
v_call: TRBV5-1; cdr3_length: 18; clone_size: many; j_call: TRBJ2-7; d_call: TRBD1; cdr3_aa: CASSTTLTGTGRPYEQYF; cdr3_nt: TGCGCCAGCAGCACAACGCTGACCGGGACAGGGAGGCCCTACGAGCAGTACTTC
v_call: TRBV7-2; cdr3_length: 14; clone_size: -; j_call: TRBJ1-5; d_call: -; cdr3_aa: CASSPPGLNQPQHF; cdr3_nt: TGTGCCAGCAGCCCCCCGGGGTTGAATCAGCCCCAGCATTTT
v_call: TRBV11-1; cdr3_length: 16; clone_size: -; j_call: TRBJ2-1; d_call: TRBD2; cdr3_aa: CASSWERTSGTNEQFF; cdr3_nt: TGTGCCAGCAGCTGGGAGCGGACTAGCGGGACCAATGAGCAGTTCTTC
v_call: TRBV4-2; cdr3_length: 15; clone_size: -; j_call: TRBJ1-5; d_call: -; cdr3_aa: CACSQDRGSHQPQHF; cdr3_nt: TGTGCCTGCAGCCAAGATCGTGGCAGCCACCAGCCCCAGCATTTT
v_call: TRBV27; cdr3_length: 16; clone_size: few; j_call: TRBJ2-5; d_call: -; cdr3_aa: CASSFKVRGNQETQYF; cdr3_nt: TGTGCCAGCAGTTTTAAGGTCAGGGGAAACCAAGAGACCCAGTACTTC
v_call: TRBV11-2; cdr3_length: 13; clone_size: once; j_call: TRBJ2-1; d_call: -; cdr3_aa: CASNQPEVHEQFF; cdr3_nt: TGTGCCAGCAACCAACCAGAGGTCCATGAGCAGTTCTTC
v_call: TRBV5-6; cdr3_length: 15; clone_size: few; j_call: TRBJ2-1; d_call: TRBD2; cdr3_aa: CASSFLTSGYNEQFF; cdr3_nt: TGTGCCAGCAGCTTCCTGACTAGCGGCTACAATGAGCAGTTCTTC
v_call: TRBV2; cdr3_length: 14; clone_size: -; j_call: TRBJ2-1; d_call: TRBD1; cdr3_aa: CASSLRDRVGEQFF; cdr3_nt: TGTGCCAGCAGCCTCCGGGACAGGGTGGGTGAGCAGTTCTTC
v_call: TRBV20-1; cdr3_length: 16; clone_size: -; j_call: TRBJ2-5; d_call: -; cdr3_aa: CSARDHPRWGQETQYF; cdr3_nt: TGCAGTGCTAGAGATCACCCTAGATGGGGCCAAGAGACCCAGTACTTC
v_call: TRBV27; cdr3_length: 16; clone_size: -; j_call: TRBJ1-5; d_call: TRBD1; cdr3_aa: CASSSGTGQPNQPQHF; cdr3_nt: TGTGCCAGCAGCTCGGGGACGGGACAGCCCAATCAGCCCCAGCATTTT
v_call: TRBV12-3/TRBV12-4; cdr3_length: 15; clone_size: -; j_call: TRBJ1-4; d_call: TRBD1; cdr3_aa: CASSIGDRRNEKLFF; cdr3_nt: TGTGCCAGCAGTATCGGGGACAGACGAAATGAAAAACTGTTTTTT
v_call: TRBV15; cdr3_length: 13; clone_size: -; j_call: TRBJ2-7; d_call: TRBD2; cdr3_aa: CATRRAGEYEQYF; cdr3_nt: TGTGCCACCCGGCGAGCGGGGGAGTACGAGCAGTACTTC
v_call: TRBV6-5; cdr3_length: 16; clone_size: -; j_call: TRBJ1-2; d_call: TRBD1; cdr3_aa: CASSPGQGATSYGYTF; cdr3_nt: TGTGCCAGCAGTCCCGGACAGGGGGCGACCTCCTATGGCTACACCTTC
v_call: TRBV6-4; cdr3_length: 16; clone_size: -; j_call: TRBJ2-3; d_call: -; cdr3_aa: CASSRTLGAITDTQYF; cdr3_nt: TGTGCCAGCAGTCGAACCTTAGGCGCGATCACAGATACGCAGTATTTT
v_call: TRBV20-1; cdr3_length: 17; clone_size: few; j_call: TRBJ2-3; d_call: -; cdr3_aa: CSAREFGRGSEADTQYF; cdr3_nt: TGCAGTGCTAGAGAGTTTGGACGGGGGTCCGAGGCAGATACGCAGTATTTT
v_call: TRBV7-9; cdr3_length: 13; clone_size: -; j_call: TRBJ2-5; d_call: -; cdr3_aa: CASSLATAETQYF; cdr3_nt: TGTGCCAGCAGCTTAGCGACGGCGGAGACCCAGTACTTC
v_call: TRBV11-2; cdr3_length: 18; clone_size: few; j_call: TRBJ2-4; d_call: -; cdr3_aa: CASSRRQDPNLGENIQYF; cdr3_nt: TGTGCCAGCAGCCGACGACAGGACCCCAACCTCGGGGAAAACATTCAGTACTTC
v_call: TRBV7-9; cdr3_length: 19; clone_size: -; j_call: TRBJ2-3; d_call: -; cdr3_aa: CASSLGRPGEAPRADTQYF; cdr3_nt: TGTGCCAGCAGCCTGGGGCGCCCGGGGGAGGCACCCCGGGCAGATACGCAGTATTTT
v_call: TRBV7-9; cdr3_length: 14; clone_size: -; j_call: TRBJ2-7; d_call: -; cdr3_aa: CASSLAVRGGEQYF; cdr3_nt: TGTGCCAGCAGCTTAGCGGTTCGGGGTGGGGAGCAGTACTTC
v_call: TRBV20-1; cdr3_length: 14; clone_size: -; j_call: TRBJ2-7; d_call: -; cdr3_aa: CSASHGSGNYEQYF; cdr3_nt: TGCAGTGCTAGTCACGGATCAGGGAATTACGAGCAGTACTTC
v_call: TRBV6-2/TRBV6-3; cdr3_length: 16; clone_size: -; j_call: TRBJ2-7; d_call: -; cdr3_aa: CASSYGERRGFYEGYF; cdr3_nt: TGTGCCAGCAGTTATGGTGAACGGAGGGGTTTCTACGAGGGGTACTTC
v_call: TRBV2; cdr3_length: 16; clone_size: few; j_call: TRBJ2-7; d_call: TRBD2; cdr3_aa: CASRKGLAISFYEQYF; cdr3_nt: TGTGCCAGCAGAAAAGGACTAGCGATTTCCTTCTACGAGCAGTACTTC
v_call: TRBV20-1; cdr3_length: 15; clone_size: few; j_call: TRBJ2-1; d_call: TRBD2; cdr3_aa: CSAFPGTSGTIEQFF; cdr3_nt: TGCAGTGCTTTCCCCGGGACTAGCGGGACCATTGAGCAGTTCTTC